The clone carrying this TCR beta chain was detected a few times. These data belong to a study of control samples from healthy donors and cancer patients. Sequenced by immunoSEQ multiplex PCR; TCRdb stores in-frame clones only, minus some. The repertoire consists of about 110,000 clones, with 83% occurring once and the leading ten covering 13%. Trimming shortened V by 6 bases and J by 0 bases, and 17 bases separated the two germline ends. Looked up from germline, CDR1 is MGHRA and CDR2 is YSYEKL. CDR3 length: 16 residues. The sample taken for sequencing was blood. V gene TRBV4-1 combines with J gene TRBJ1-1, with D perhaps matching TRBD1 (5 bases). The clonotype comes from a woman between 45 and 60 years old in good health. The CDR3, as DNA: TGCGCCAGCAGTAACTCGGGGGGAACCATGAACACTGAAGCTTTCTTT. Protein sequence: CASSNSGGTMNTEAFF.